This T cell receptor (beta chain) is drawn from a study of neurological immune-mediated disorders. V lost 0 bases to trimming and J lost 0 bases, with 9 bases between them. The germline V gene has CDR1 SGHRS and CDR2 YFSETQ. This CDR3 contains 15 residues. 5'RACE employing 10-nucleotide random UMIs yielded the cDNA. One entry per CDR3 protein, called by TCRdb with MiXCR from the 5' RACE reads. The repertoire holds some 70,000 distinct CDR3 sequences, with roughly 3.2% as singletons. The sample holds many counts of this clonotype. The chain carries TRBV5-1 and TRBJ1-2, with D unresolved. The specimen sequenced was PBMCs. This receptor was taken from a man in his forties with multiple sclerosis. CDR3 region: CASSLDTSPNYGYTF. CDR3 coding DNA: TGCGCCAGCAGCTTGGACACCAGTCCTAACTATGGCTACACCTTC.